The rows below give T cell receptor beta chains drawn from one sample of a study of cytomegalovirus exposure and HLA in healthy donors. TCRdb keeps only in-frame clones here, not all; method: immunoSEQ multiplex PCR. This sample's table has fewer than 130,000 clones. Sequencing was carried out using PBMCs. These receptor sequences come from a man aged 45-65 years in good health and CMV-seronegative. The CDR3 runs from the conserved cysteine through the conserved F or W. The D gene is left open where the match is weak.

d_call: -
j_call: TRBJ1-1
v_call: TRBV19
cdr3_nt: TGTGCCAGTATGCACAGGGATGACCCTGAAGCTTTCTTT
cdr3_aa: CASMHRDDPEAFF

d_call: TRBD1
j_call: TRBJ1-5
v_call: TRBV6-1
cdr3_nt: TGTGCCAGCAGGGGGGACAGGGGACCTTATCAGCCCCAGCATTTT
cdr3_aa: CASRGDRGPYQPQHF

d_call: -
j_call: TRBJ1-1
v_call: TRBV10-3
cdr3_nt: TGTGCCATCAGTGAGGAGGGAGAGAGAACTGAAGCTTTCTTT
cdr3_aa: CAISEEGERTEAFF

d_call: TRBD1
j_call: TRBJ1-1
v_call: TRBV27
cdr3_nt: TGTGCCAGCAGTTTATTTGGGACAGGCACTGAAGCTTTCTTT
cdr3_aa: CASSLFGTGTEAFF

d_call: -
j_call: TRBJ2-7
v_call: TRBV7-2
cdr3_nt: TGTGCCAGCAGCTCCAGTTCCGAGCAGTACTTC
cdr3_aa: CASSSSSEQYF

d_call: -
j_call: TRBJ1-1
v_call: TRBV9
cdr3_nt: TGTGCCAGCAGCCAAGGAGGGAACACTGAAGCTTTCTTT
cdr3_aa: CASSQGGNTEAFF

d_call: -
j_call: TRBJ2-7
v_call: TRBV6-5
cdr3_nt: TGTGCCAGCAGTTACTCGACGGGGACAATATACGAGCAGTACTTC
cdr3_aa: CASSYSTGTIYEQYF

d_call: -
j_call: TRBJ2-1
v_call: TRBV19
cdr3_nt: TGTGCCAGTAGTATAGTACTCCGCGGCTCCTACAATGAGCAGTTCTTC
cdr3_aa: CASSIVLRGSYNEQFF

d_call: -
j_call: TRBJ2-1
v_call: TRBV29-1
cdr3_nt: TGCAGCGCAACGACAGACTACAATGAGCAGTTCTTC
cdr3_aa: CSATTDYNEQFF

d_call: -
j_call: TRBJ2-7
v_call: TRBV6-1
cdr3_nt: TGTGCCAGCAGTGAATATGACAAATCCGGCCGCGAGCAGTACTTC
cdr3_aa: CASSEYDKSGREQYF

d_call: TRBD1
j_call: TRBJ1-1
v_call: TRBV6-5
cdr3_nt: TGTGCCAGCAGCCCTGAAGGGGGCTACACTGAAGCTTTCTTT
cdr3_aa: CASSPEGGYTEAFF

d_call: TRBD1
j_call: TRBJ1-2
v_call: TRBV6-6
cdr3_nt: TGTGCCAGCAGTACCGGGACAGACCGATATGGCTACACCTTC
cdr3_aa: CASSTGTDRYGYTF

d_call: -
j_call: TRBJ2-7
v_call: TRBV7-2
cdr3_nt: TGTGCCAGCAGCTTATTGGTTCAAAGCAGCGCCTACGAGCAGTACTTC
cdr3_aa: CASSLLVQSSAYEQYF

d_call: -
j_call: TRBJ2-3
v_call: TRBV29-1
cdr3_nt: TGCAGCGCCGAACGCCAGAGCACAGATACGCAGTATTTT
cdr3_aa: CSAERQSTDTQYF

d_call: TRBD2
j_call: TRBJ2-7
v_call: TRBV7-2
cdr3_nt: TGTGCCAGCAGCCTTAGCGGGAGTTTCTACGAGCAGTACTTC
cdr3_aa: CASSLSGSFYEQYF